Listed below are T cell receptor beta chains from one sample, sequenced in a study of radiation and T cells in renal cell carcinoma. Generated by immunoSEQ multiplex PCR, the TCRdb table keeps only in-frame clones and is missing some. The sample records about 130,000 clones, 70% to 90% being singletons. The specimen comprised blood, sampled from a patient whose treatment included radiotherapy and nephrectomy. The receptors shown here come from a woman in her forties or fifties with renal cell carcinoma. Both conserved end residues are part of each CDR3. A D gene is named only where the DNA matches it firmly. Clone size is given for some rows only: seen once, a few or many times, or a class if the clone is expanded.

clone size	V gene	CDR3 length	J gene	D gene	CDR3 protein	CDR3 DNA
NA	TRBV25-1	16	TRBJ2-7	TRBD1	CASSGKGRDRAYEQYF	TGTGCCAGCAGTGGTAAAGGCCGGGACAGGGCCTACGAGCAGTACTTC
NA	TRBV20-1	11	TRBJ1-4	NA	CSAHDREKLFF	TGCAGTGCTCACGACCGCGAAAAACTGTTTTTT
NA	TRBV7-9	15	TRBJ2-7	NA	CASSLTGSGAYEQYF	TGTGCCAGCAGCTTAACAGGTTCAGGGGCCTACGAGCAGTACTTC
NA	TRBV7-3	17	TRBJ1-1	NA	CASSSRGGGGLNTEAFF	TGTGCCAGCAGCTCCCGTGGAGGGGGAGGACTGAACACTGAAGCTTTCTTT
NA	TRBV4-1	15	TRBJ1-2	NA	CASSQDEGRNYGYTF	TGCGCCAGCAGCCAAGATGAGGGACGGAACTATGGCTACACCTTC
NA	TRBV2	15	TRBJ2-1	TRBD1	CASSRRDRGQNEQFF	TGTGCCAGCAGTCGCCGGGACAGGGGGCAAAATGAGCAGTTCTTC
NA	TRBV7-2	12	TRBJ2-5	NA	CASSNTRQTQYF	TGTGCCAGCAGCAATACTAGGCAGACCCAGTACTTC
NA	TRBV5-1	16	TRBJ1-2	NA	CASSFDSNALSDGYTF	TGCGCCAGCAGCTTCGACAGTAACGCCTTAAGCGATGGCTACACCTTC
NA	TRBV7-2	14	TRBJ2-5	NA	CASSLAGVQETQYF	TGTGCCAGCAGCTTAGCTGGCGTCCAAGAGACCCAGTACTTC
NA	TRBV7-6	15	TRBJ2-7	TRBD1	CASSSGQGASYEQYF	TGTGCCAGCAGCTCTGGACAGGGGGCGTCCTACGAGCAGTACTTC
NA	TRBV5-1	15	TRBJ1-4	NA	CASSYSTSTNEKLFF	TGCGCCAGCAGCTATTCTACAAGTACTAATGAAAAACTGTTTTTT
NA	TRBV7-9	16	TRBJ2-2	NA	CASSSWTTLNTGELFF	TGTGCCAGCAGCTCTTGGACAACCCTGAACACCGGGGAGCTGTTTTTT
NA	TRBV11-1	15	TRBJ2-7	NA	CASSSLGTGLYEQYF	TGTGCCAGCAGCAGCTTAGGAACCGGACTGTACGAGCAGTACTTC
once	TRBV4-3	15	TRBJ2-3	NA	CASSHSTLATDTQYF	TGCGCCAGCAGCCATTCGACCCTTGCGACAGATACGCAGTATTTT
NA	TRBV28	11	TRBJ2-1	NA	CASSLVGEQFF	TGTGCCAGCAGTTTAGTAGGAGAGCAGTTCTTC
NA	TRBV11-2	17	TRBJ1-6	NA	CASSLAGAGAGNSPLHF	TGTGCCAGCAGCTTAGCCGGGGCCGGCGCGGGTAATTCACCCCTCCACTTT
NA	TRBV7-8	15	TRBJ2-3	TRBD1	CASSLGDRAAYTQYF	TGTGCCAGCAGCTTAGGGGACAGGGCCGCCTATACGCAGTATTTT
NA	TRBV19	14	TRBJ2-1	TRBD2	CASSVSGGSNEQFF	TGTGCCAGTAGCGTTAGCGGGGGGTCCAATGAGCAGTTCTTC
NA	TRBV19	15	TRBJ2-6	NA	CASIRRGFGANVLTF	TGTGCCAGTATCCGTCGAGGGTTCGGGGCCAACGTCCTGACTTTC
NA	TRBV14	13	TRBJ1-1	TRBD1	CASSRTGGTEAFF	TGTGCCAGCAGCAGGACAGGTGGGACTGAAGCTTTCTTT
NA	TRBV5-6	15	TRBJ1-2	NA	CASSLISAHYDGYTF	TGTGCCAGCAGCTTAATATCGGCCCACTATGATGGCTACACCTTC
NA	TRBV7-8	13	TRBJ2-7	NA	CASSLGSFYEQYF	TGTGCCAGCAGCTTGGGATCGTTCTACGAGCAGTACTTC
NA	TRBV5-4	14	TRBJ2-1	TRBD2	CASSFVLAGSEQFF	TGTGCCAGCAGCTTCGTACTAGCGGGGAGTGAGCAGTTCTTC
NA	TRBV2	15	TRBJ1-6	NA	CASSEQQGYNSPLHF	TGTGCCAGCAGTGAACAGCAAGGTTATAATTCACCCCTCCACTTT
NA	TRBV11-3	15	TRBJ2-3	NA	CASSLGMGGTDTQYF	TGTGCCAGCAGCTTAGGGATGGGTGGTACAGATACGCAGTATTTT
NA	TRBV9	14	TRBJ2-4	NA	CASSVEGWGHIQYF	TGTGCCAGCAGCGTAGAGGGATGGGGTCACATTCAGTACTTC
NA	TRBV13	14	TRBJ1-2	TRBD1	CASSSTGQGGGYTF	TGTGCCAGCAGCTCCACCGGACAGGGAGGTGGCTACACCTTC
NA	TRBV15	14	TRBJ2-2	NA	CATSKDRNTGELFF	TGTGCCACCAGCAAGGACAGGAACACCGGGGAGCTGTTTTTT
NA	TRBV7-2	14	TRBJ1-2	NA	CASILLPGRGGYTF	TGTGCCAGCATCCTTTTACCGGGCCGAGGGGGCTACACCTTC
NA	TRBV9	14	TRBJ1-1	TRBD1	CASSGGQGNTEAFF	TGTGCCAGCAGCGGGGGACAGGGAAATACTGAAGCTTTCTTT
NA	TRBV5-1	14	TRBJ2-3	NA	CASSLGQWRDTQYF	TGCGCCAGCAGCTTGGGGCAATGGAGAGATACGCAGTATTTT
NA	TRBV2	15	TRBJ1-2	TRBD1	CASNPGTGVRYGYTF	TGTGCCAGCAATCCCGGGACAGGGGTCCGATATGGCTACACCTTC
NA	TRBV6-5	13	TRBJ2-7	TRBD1	CAGSYDRDNEQYF	TGTGCCGGCAGTTACGACAGGGACAACGAGCAGTACTTC
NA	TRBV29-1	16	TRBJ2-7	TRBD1	CSPRDRGSSNSYEQYF	TGCAGCCCCCGGGACAGGGGTTCTTCAAACTCCTACGAGCAGTACTTC
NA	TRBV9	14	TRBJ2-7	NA	CASSPRGVPREQYF	TGTGCCAGCAGCCCCAGGGGGGTCCCTCGGGAGCAGTACTTC
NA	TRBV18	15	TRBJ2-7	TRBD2	CASSPVAGGLYEQYF	TGTGCCAGCTCACCGGTAGCGGGGGGGCTCTACGAGCAGTACTTC
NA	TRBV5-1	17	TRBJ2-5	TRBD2	CASSLGGSASGQETQYF	TGCGCCAGCAGCTTGGGGGGGTCGGCTAGCGGACAAGAGACCCAGTACTTC
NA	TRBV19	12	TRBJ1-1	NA	CASTGTNTEAFF	TGTGCCAGTACAGGGACGAACACTGAAGCTTTCTTT
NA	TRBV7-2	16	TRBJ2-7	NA	CASSLEGTEAAREQYF	TGTGCCAGCAGCTTAGAAGGTACGGAGGCCGCCCGCGAGCAGTACTTC
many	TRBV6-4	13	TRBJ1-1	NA	CASSSSMNTEAFF	TGTGCCAGCAGTAGCTCCATGAACACTGAAGCTTTCTTT
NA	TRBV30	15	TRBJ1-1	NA	CAWSVSGTQNTEAFF	TGTGCCTGGAGTGTATCCGGGACTCAGAACACTGAAGCTTTCTTT
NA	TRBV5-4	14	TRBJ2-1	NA	CASSLRRRGHEQFF	TGTGCCAGCAGCTTAAGGAGGCGGGGCCATGAGCAGTTCTTC
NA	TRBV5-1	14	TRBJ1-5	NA	CASSLEGGYEPQHF	TGCGCCAGCAGCTTGGAAGGGGGGTATGAGCCCCAGCATTTT
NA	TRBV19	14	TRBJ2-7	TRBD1	CASSEQGANYEQYF	TGTGCCAGTAGTGAACAGGGGGCTAACTACGAGCAGTACTTC
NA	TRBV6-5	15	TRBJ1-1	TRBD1	CASTFARGKNTEAFF	TGTGCCAGCACTTTCGCCAGGGGGAAGAACACTGAAGCTTTCTTT
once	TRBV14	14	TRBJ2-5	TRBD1	CASSPGTGQETQYF	TGTGCCAGCAGCCCGGGGACAGGCCAAGAGACCCAGTACTTC
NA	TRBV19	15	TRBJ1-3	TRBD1	CASSPSQGDGNTIYF	TGTGCCAGTAGTCCCTCCCAGGGGGATGGAAACACCATATATTTT
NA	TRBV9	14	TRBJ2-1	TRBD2	CASSVSGGWNEQFF	TGTGCCAGCAGCGTTAGCGGGGGGTGGAATGAGCAGTTCTTC
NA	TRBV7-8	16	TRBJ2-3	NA	CASSFRFGQSTDTQYF	TGTGCCAGCAGCTTCAGGTTTGGACAGAGCACAGATACGCAGTATTTT
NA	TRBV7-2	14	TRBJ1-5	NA	CASSSDPLNQPQHF	TGTGCCAGCAGCTCCGACCCCCTAAATCAGCCCCAGCATTTT